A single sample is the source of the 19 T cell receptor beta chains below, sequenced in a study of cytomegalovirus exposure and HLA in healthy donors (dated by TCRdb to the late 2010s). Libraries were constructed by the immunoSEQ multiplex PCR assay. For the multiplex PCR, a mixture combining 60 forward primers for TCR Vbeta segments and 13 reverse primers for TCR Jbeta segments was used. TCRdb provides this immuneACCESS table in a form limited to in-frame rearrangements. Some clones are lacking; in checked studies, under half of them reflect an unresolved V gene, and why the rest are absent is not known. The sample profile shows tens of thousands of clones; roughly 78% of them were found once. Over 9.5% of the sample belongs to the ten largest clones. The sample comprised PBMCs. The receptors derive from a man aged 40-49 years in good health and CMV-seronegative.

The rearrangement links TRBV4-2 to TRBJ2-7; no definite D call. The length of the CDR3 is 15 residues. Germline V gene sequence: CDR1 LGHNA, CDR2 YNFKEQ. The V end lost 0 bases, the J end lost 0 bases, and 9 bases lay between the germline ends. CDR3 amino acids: CASSQDAQSSYEQYF. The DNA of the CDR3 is TGTGCCAGCAGCCAAGATGCACAGAGCTCCTACGAGCAGTACTTC.

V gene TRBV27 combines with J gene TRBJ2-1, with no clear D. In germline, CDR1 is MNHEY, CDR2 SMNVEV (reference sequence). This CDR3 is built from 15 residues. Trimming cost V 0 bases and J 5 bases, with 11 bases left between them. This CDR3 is CASSLSGLLDNEQFF. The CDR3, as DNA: TGTGCCAGCAGTTTATCGGGCTTGCTTGACAATGAGCAGTTCTTC.

The CDR3, as DNA: TGTGCCAGCAGCTTTGGACATAGCAATCAGCCCCAGCATTTT. Its translation is CASSFGHSNQPQHF. The V call is TRBV7-9, the J call TRBJ1-5, with a possible D match to TRBD1 (5 bases). The CDR3 has 14 residues. Trimming left V 3 bases short and J 0 bases short, with 6 bases between. Germline CDR1 reads SEHNR; CDR2 reads FQNEAQ (reference sequence).

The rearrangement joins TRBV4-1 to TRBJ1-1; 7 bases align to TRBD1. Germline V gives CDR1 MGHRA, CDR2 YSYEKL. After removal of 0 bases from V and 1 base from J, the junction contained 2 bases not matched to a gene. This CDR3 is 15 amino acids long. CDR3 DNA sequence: TGCGCCAGCAGCCAAGACAACAGGGGGAACACTGAAGCTTTCTTT. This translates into CASSQDNRGNTEAFF.

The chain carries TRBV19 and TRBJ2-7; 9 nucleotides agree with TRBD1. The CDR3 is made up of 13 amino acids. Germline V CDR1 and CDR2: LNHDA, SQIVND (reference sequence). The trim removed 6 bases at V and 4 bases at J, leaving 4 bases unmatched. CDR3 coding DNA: TGTGCCAGTAGACAGGGGGCACTGTACGAGCAGTACTTC. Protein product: CASRQGALYEQYF.

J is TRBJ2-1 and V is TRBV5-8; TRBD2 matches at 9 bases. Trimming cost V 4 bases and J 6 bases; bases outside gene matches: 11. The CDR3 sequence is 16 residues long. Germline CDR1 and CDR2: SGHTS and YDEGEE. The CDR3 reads CASSDAFSSGSNEQFF. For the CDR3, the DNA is TGTGCCAGCAGCGATGCCTTTAGTAGCGGGAGCAATGAGCAGTTCTTC.

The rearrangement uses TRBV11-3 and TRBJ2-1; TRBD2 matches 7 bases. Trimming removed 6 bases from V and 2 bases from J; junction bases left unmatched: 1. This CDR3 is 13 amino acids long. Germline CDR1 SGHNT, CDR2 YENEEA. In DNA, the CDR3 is TGTGCCAGCAGGGGGGGGACCTACAATGAGCAGTTCTTC. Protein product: CASRGGTYNEQFF.

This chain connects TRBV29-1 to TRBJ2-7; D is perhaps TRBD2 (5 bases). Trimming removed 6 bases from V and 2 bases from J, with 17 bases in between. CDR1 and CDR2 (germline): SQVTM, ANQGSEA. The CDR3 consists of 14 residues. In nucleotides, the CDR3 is TGCAGCGTCCACCTTTCCGGGAATCCCTACGAGCAGTACTTC. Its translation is CSVHLSGNPYEQYF.

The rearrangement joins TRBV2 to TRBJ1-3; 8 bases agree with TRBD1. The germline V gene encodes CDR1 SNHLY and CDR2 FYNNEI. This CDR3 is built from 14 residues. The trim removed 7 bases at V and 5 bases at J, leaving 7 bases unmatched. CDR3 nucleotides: TGTGCCAGCATCGGACAGGGTGGAAGAAACACCATATATTTT. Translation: CASIGQGGRNTIYF.

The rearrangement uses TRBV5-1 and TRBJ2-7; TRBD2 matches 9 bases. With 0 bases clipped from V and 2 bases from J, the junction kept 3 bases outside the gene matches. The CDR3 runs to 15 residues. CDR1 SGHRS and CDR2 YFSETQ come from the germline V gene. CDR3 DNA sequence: TGCGCCAGCAGCTTGGCTAGCGGGGTTCCCTACGAGCAGTACTTC. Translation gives CASSLASGVPYEQYF.

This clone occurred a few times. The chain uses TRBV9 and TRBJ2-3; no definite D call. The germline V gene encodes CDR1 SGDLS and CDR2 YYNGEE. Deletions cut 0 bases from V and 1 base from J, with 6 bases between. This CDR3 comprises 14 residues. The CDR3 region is CASSVARGTDTQYF. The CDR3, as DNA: TGTGCCAGCAGCGTAGCTCGTGGCACAGATACGCAGTATTTT.

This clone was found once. CDR3 sequence: CASSLGLYSYEQYF. CDR3 sequence (DNA): TGTGCCAGCAGCCTCGGACTCTACAGCTACGAGCAGTACTTC. The rearrangement joins TRBV7-8 to TRBJ2-5; D is perhaps TRBD2 (5 bases). The end of the DNA aligns better with TRBJ2-7, so the J call may be wrong. The CDR3 spans 14 residues. CDR1 and CDR2 from the germline V gene are SGHVS and FQNEAQ.

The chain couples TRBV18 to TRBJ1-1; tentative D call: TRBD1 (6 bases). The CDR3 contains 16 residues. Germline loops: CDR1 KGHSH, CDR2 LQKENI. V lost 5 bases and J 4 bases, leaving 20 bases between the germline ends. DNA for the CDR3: TGTGCCAGCTCATTACTTGGACACAGGGCTGGCACTGAAGCTTTCTTT. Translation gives CASSLLGHRAGTEAFF.

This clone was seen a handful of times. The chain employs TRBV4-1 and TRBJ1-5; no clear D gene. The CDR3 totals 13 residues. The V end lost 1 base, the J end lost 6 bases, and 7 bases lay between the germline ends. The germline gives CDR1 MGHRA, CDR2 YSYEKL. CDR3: CASSQGAGQPQHF. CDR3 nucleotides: TGCGCCAGCAGCCAAGGAGCGGGTCAGCCCCAGCATTTT.

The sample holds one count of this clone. The CDR3 is CASSEWYRAYEQYF. In nucleotides, the CDR3 is TGTGCCAGCAGTGAGTGGTATCGGGCCTACGAGCAGTACTTC. This chain connects TRBV2 to TRBJ2-7; D is unclear. The V and J ends lost 3 bases and 2 bases respectively, with 11 bases between them. The CDR3 length is 14 residues. Germline loops: CDR1 SNHLY, CDR2 FYNNEI.

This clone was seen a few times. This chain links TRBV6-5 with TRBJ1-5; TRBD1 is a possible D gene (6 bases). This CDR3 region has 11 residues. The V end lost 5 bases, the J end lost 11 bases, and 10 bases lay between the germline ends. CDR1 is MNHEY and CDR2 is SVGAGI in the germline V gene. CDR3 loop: CASSLQGSQHF. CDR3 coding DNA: TGTGCCAGCAGTCTTCAGGGGTCCCAGCATTTT.

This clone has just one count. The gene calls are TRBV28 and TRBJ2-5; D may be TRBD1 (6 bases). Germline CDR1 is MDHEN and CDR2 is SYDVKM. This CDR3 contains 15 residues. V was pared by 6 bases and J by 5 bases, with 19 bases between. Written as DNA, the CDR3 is TGTGCCAGCAGGGCTAGAACAGGGATCGGTGAGACCCAGTACTTC. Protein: CASRARTGIGETQYF.

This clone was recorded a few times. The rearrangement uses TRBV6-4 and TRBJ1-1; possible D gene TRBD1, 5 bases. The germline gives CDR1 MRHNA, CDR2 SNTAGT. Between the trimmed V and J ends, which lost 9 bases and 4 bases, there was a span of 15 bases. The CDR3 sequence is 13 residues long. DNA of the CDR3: TGTGCCAGTCGACAGAGCCCTCCCACTGAAGCTTTCTTT. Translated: CASRQSPPTEAFF.

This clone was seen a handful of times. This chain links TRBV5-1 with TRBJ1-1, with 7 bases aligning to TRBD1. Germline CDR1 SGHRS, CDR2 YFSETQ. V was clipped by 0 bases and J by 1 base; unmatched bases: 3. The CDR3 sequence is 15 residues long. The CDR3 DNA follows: TGCGCCAGCAGCTTGGAGGGGACAGCGAACACTGAAGCTTTCTTT. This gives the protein CASSLEGTANTEAFF. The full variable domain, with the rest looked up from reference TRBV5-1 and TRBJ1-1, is KAGVTQTPRYLIKTRGQQVTLSCSPISGHRSVSWYQQTPGQGLQFLFEYFSETQRNKGNFPGRFSGRQFSNSRSEMNVSTLELGDSALYLCASSLEGTANTEAFFGQGTRLTVV.